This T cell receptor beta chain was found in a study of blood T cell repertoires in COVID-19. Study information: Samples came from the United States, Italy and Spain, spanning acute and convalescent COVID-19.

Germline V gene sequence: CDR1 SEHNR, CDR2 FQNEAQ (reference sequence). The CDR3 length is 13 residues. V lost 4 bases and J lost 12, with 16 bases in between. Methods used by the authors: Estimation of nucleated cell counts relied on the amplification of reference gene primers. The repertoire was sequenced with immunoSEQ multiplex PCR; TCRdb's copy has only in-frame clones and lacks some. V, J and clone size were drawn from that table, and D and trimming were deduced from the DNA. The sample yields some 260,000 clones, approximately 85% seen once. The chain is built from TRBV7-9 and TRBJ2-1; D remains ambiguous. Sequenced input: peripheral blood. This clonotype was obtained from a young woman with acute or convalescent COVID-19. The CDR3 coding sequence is TGTGCCAGCAGCTCCTTCACAGCCCCTTGGCAGTTCTTC. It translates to CASSSFTAPWQFF.